These 20 T cell receptor beta chains were sequenced from one sample in a study of blood T cell repertoires in COVID-19. Profiled with immunoSEQ multiplex PCR; TCRdb holds only in-frame clones, not every one. Among 250,000 or so clones listed, approximately 83% were seen once. Sequencing input: PBMCs or T cells enriched from blood (not recorded which). The origin of the receptors is a man between 50 and 59 years old who had recovered from COVID-19.

The DNA for the CDR3 is TGTGCCAGCAGCGTCCCTCCCGGACAGGGGGTTGAGCAGTTCTTC. Translated, it gives CASSVPPGQGVEQFF. J is TRBJ2-1 and V is TRBV9; 10 bases agree with TRBD1. This CDR3 region has 15 residues. CDR1 is SGDLS and CDR2 is YYNGEE in the germline V gene. The J segment lost 9 bases and the V segment lost 2 bases, leaving 8 bases of the junction unmatched.

The chain couples TRBV7-2 to TRBJ1-1; a weak D match, TRBD1 (6 bases). The V and J ends lost 1 base and 5 bases respectively, with 8 bases between them. Germline-derived CDR1 and CDR2 are SGHTA and FQGNSA. The CDR3 totals 13 residues. In DNA, the CDR3 is TGTGCCAGCAGCTTAGTACAGGGAACTGAAGCTTTCTTT. Protein sequence: CASSLVQGTEAFF.

The chain uses TRBV15 and TRBJ2-7; D uncertain. V lost 5 bases and J lost 0, with 26 bases in between. The germline gives CDR1 LNHNV, CDR2 YYDKDF (reference sequence). The CDR3 contains 19 residues. The CDR3 DNA reads TGTGCCACCAGCGGTCCTTCCGGGTCTGGGTCGGAGACCTCCTACGAGCAGTACTTC. It codes for CATSGPSGSGSETSYEQYF.

CDR3 coding DNA: TGTGCCAGCAGCAACGGACTAGCGGGAGTCTATGAGCAGTTCTTC. It is translated as CASSNGLAGVYEQFF. The chain carries TRBV2 and TRBJ2-1; TRBD2 matches at 13 bases. Germline trimming cut 6 bases from V and 8 bases from J; bases unmatched to any gene: 7. CDR1 is SNHLY, CDR2 FYNNEI, per germline. The CDR3 totals 15 residues. Variable domain in full (rest from reference TRBV2 and TRBJ2-1): EPEVTQTPSHQVTQMGQEVILRCVPISNHLYFYWYRQILGQKVEFLVSFYNNEISEKSEIFDDQFSVERPDGSNFTLKIRSTKLEDSAMYFCASSNGLAGVYEQFFGPGTRLTVL.

The J gene is TRBJ2-7, the V gene TRBV7-9; D gene unclear. CDR3 length: 11 amino acids. Trimming stripped 5 bases from V and 9 bases from J, with 11 bases between. The germline V gene encodes CDR1 SEHNR and CDR2 FQNEAQ (reference sequence). DNA for the CDR3: TGTGCCAGCAGCCAAGTAACGGGGCAGTACTTC. It specifies CASSQVTGQYF.

The chain uses TRBV5-4 and TRBJ1-6, with D perhaps TRBD1 (5 bases). Trimming shortened V by 5 bases and J by 8 bases, and 14 bases separated the two germline ends. Germline values: CDR1 SGHNT, CDR2 YYREEE (reference sequence). The CDR3 covers 14 residues. CDR3 residues: CASRVGGVDSPLHF. The CDR3 DNA is TGTGCCAGCAGGGTGGGGGGAGTGGATTCACCCCTCCACTTT.

The DNA for the CDR3 is TGTGCCAGCAGCCCGGGACTTCCGAATTCACCCCTCCACTTT. The encoded protein is CASSPGLPNSPLHF. The chain is built from TRBV9 and TRBJ1-6, with a tentative D call TRBD1 (5 bases). Germline V gives CDR1 SGDLS, CDR2 YYNGEE. CDR3 size: 14 residues. The V and J ends lost 4 bases and 7 bases respectively, with 12 bases between them.

The sample holds one count of this clone. V and J are TRBV29-1 and TRBJ2-7; possible D gene TRBD2, 5 bases. CDR3 size: 12 residues. The germline V gene encodes CDR1 SQVTM and CDR2 ANQGSEA. Trimming shortened V by 7 bases and J by 2 bases, and 12 bases separated the two germline ends. The CDR3 loop reads CSARGKAYEQYF. The DNA of the CDR3 is TGCAGCGCTCGAGGGAAGGCCTACGAGCAGTACTTC.

This rearrangement joins TRBV6-5 to TRBJ1-2; 10 nucleotides agree with TRBD1. Germline loops: CDR1 MNHEY, CDR2 SVGAGI. The CDR3 sequence is 16 residues long. The V segment lost 0 bases and the J segment 6 bases; nucleotides outside the gene matches: 7. CDR3 protein: CASSYSWDRGDDGYTF. For the CDR3, the DNA is TGTGCCAGCAGTTACTCCTGGGACAGGGGTGATGATGGCTACACCTTC.

The CDR3 DNA follows: TGCAGCGCGCAGGGACAGGGGGCCGGAGATACGCAGTATTTT. It is translated as CSAQGQGAGDTQYF. V gene TRBV29-1 combines with J gene TRBJ2-3; TRBD1 aligns across 12 bases. With V trimmed by 7 bases and J by 5 bases, 7 bases remained unmatched. Germline V gene data show CDR1 as SQVTM and CDR2 as ANQGSEA. The CDR3 contains 14 residues.

The chain recombines TRBV24-1 with TRBJ2-3; D possibly corresponds to TRBD1 (6 bases). Between the trimmed V and J ends, which lost 4 bases and 2 bases, there was a span of 9 bases. The CDR3 spans 14 residues. Germline CDR1 reads KGHDR; CDR2 reads SFDVKD. The chain's CDR3 is CATSEQGYTDTQYF. The CDR3 bases are TGTGCCACCAGTGAACAGGGATACACAGATACGCAGTATTTT.

The chain has TRBV2 and TRBJ1-1; D ambiguous. Trimming stripped 7 bases from V and 3 bases from J, with 15 bases between. Germline lookup yields CDR1 SNHLY and CDR2 FYNNEI. The CDR3 runs to 14 residues. The CDR3 nucleotides read TGTGCCAGCACCTCATCGACATCCTACACTGAAGCTTTCTTT. Amino acid sequence: CASTSSTSYTEAFF.

The chain carries TRBV6-6 and TRBJ2-7, with TRBD2 identical over 9 bases. Germline CDR1 MNHNY, CDR2 SVGAGI (reference sequence). The J segment lost 4 bases and the V segment lost 6 bases, leaving 10 bases of the junction unmatched. The CDR3 totals 15 residues. DNA of the CDR3: TGTGCCAGCAGCCCCCCCCGGCGGGAGGGGTACGAGCAGTACTTC. Its translation is CASSPPRREGYEQYF.

V and J are TRBV12-5 and TRBJ2-3; 8 nucleotides align to TRBD1. The CDR3 contains 17 residues. Germline V gene data show CDR1 as LGHNT and CDR2 as FRNRAP. The ends lost 2 bases at V and 4 bases at J; junction bases unmatched: 11. The CDR3 bases are TGTGCTAGTGGTTTGCCTTTGACAGGGGCGGTGGCAGATACGCAGTATTTT. Its protein product is CASGLPLTGAVADTQYF.

V gene TRBV6-5 combines with J gene TRBJ1-1; weak D call: TRBD1 (5 bases). Germline values: CDR1 MNHEY, CDR2 SVGAGI. The CDR3 runs 15 residues. V shed 2 bases and J shed 0 bases, with 10 bases lying between them. The CDR3 DNA follows: TGTGCCAGCAGTTACGAAGGGGCGGTGAACACTGAAGCTTTCTTT. Protein sequence: CASSYEGAVNTEAFF.

The chain carries TRBV18 and TRBJ2-1; D unclear. The CDR3 has 11 residues. Trimming took 2 bases from V and 10 from J, leaving 6 bases between them. The germline CDR1 and CDR2 sequences are KGHSH and LQKENI. CDR3 DNA sequence: TGTGCCAGCTCACCAGTGTCGGAGCAGTTCTTC. This encodes CASSPVSEQFF.

The rearrangement links TRBV10-2 to TRBJ1-2; no clear D gene. V dropped 4 bases and J dropped 4 bases, with 10 bases sitting between them. Germline CDR1 WSHSY, CDR2 SAAADI. The CDR3 totals 13 residues. CDR3 bases: TGCGCCAGCAGTGCAGTTGCTTCCTATGGCTACACCTTC. Encoded protein: CASSAVASYGYTF.

The chain combines TRBV6-5 with TRBJ2-5; D might be TRBD2 (5 bases). Looked up from germline, CDR1 is MNHEY and CDR2 is SVGAGI. The CDR3 is 14 amino acids. Deletions cut 6 bases from V and 4 bases from J, with 15 bases between. The CDR3 DNA follows: TGTGCCAGCAGGCGACCGGGGTTAGGAGAGACCCAGTACTTC. Translating it yields CASRRPGLGETQYF.

This rearrangement joins TRBV9 to TRBJ1-2; possibly TRBD1 for D (6 bases). Germline values: CDR1 SGDLS, CDR2 YYNGEE. This CDR3 is built from 14 residues. V was shortened by 4 bases and J by 1 base, with 11 bases between the two germline ends. The CDR3 DNA sequence: TGTGCCAGCAGCCCGGACAGCTTTAACTATGGCTACACCTTC. It encodes CASSPDSFNYGYTF.

This chain links TRBV29-1 with TRBJ2-2; weak D call: TRBD1 (6 bases). There are 14 residues in the CDR3. Trimming removed 4 bases at V and 2 bases at J, with 11 bases between. CDR1 and CDR2 (germline): SQVTM, ANQGSEA. For the CDR3, the DNA is TGCAGCGTTGGTAGGGGACAAAACACCGGGGAGCTGTTTTTT. It yields the protein CSVGRGQNTGELFF.